These 29 T cell receptor beta chains were all obtained from the same sample, sequenced in a study of blood T cell repertoires in COVID-19. Assay used: immunoSEQ multiplex PCR; TCRdb lists only in-frame clones, some missing. The sample carries roughly 53,000 clones, approximately 90% recorded once. Sequenced input: peripheral blood. The receptors stem from a man in his forties or fifties with active COVID-19.

The chain links TRBV5-6 to TRBJ2-6; D not resolved. Germline assignment: CDR1 SGHDT and CDR2 YYEEEE. Between the trimmed V and J ends, which lost 4 bases and 0 bases, there was a span of 8 bases. CDR3 length: 15 amino acids. The CDR3 spells CASSPGLSGANVLTF. In DNA, the CDR3 is TGTGCCAGCAGCCCCGGTCTCTCTGGGGCCAACGTCCTGACTTTC.

The gene calls are TRBV18 and TRBJ2-1, with 9 bases aligning to TRBD1. The junction had 2 bases not matched to a gene; V was cut back by 3 bases and J by 5 bases. CDR1 is KGHSH and CDR2 is LQKENI in the germline V gene. The CDR3 consists of 14 residues. The CDR3 bases are TGTGCCAGCTCACCCGGACAGGGGAACAATGAGCAGTTCTTC. It yields the protein CASSPGQGNNEQFF.

The V gene is TRBV27, the J gene TRBJ2-1, with a tentative D call TRBD2 (5 bases). V was cut by 0 bases and J by 4 bases, with 10 bases left in between. In germline, CDR1 is MNHEY, CDR2 SMNVEV (reference sequence). CDR3 length: 15 amino acids. The CDR3 nucleotides are TGTGCCAGCAGTTTATCGCCTAGCTGGTACAATGAGCAGTTCTTC. This sequence encodes CASSLSPSWYNEQFF.

This chain links TRBV19 with TRBJ2-1; D remains ambiguous. Trimming took off 7 bases at V and 5 bases at J, with 21 bases between the two ends. Per the germline V gene, CDR1 is LNHDA and CDR2 is SQIVND (reference sequence). The CDR3 sequence is 16 residues long. CDR3 sequence: CASTIEVQVVHNEQFF. DNA of the CDR3: TGTGCCAGTACCATTGAGGTCCAAGTCGTCCACAATGAGCAGTTCTTC.

CDR3 in amino acids: CASSVQREGQFF. In DNA, the CDR3 is TGCGCCAGCAGCGTACAGCGGGAGGGACAGTTCTTC. The V gene is TRBV5-1, the J gene TRBJ2-1; TRBD2 matches at 10 bases. The CDR3 runs to 12 residues. CDR1 and CDR2 from the germline V gene are SGHRS and YFSETQ. J gave up 13 bases and V 4 bases, and 5 bases lay outside the gene matches.

This chain connects TRBV5-6 to TRBJ2-1; 11 bases map to TRBD2. Unmatched junction bases numbered 6, after V lost 4 bases and J lost 3 bases. This CDR3 is built from 16 residues. Germline V gene lookup returns CDR1 SGHDT and CDR2 YYEEEE. The CDR3 nucleotides read TGTGCCAGCAGCATCTACGGGACTAGCGGCTACAATGAGCAGTTCTTC. Translating gives CASSIYGTSGYNEQFF.

This chain links TRBV5-1 with TRBJ2-7; D unresolved. Per the germline V gene, CDR1 is SGHRS and CDR2 is YFSETQ. Trimming took 0 bases from V and 2 from J, leaving 9 bases between them. There are 14 residues in the CDR3. DNA of the CDR3: TGCGCCAGCAGCTTGGGAGCGCCTACCTACGAGCAGTACTTC. Protein product: CASSLGAPTYEQYF.

The sample holds one count of this clone. The chain combines TRBV5-5 with TRBJ2-3; D gene ambiguous. The CDR3 loop spans 14 amino acids. V lost 0 bases to trimming and J lost 0 bases, with 5 bases between them. CDR1 SGHKS and CDR2 YYEKEE come from the germline V gene (reference sequence). CDR3 in DNA: TGTGCCAGCAGCTTGGACTTAAGCACAGATACGCAGTATTTT. Amino acid sequence: CASSLDLSTDTQYF. Filled out from reference TRBV5-5 and TRBJ2-3, the complete variable domain reads DAGVTQSPTHLIKTRGQQVTLRCSPISGHKSVSWYQQVLGQGPQFIFQYYEKEERGRGNFPDRFSARQFPNYSSELNVNALLLGDSALYLCASSLDLSTDTQYFGPGTRLTVL.

This sequence joins TRBV5-1 and TRBJ2-7; D might be TRBD2 (6 bases). Trimming removed 0 bases from V and 3 bases from J, with 7 bases in between. The CDR3 extends over 13 amino acids. Germline assignment: CDR1 SGHRS and CDR2 YFSETQ. In DNA form, the CDR3 reads TGCGCCAGCAGCTTGGCGCGGGGCTACGAGCAGTACTTC. This encodes CASSLARGYEQYF.

This rearrangement joins TRBV9 to TRBJ2-1; 11 positions agree with TRBD2. CDR1 and CDR2 from the germline V gene are SGDLS and YYNGEE. J lost 6 bases, V lost 3 bases, and 5 bases had no gene match. This CDR3 spans 15 amino acids. The CDR3 protein is CASSAGTSGSNEQFF. Here the CDR3 DNA reads TGTGCCAGCAGCGCGGGGACTAGCGGCAGCAATGAGCAGTTCTTC.

The rearrangement uses TRBV7-9 and TRBJ2-5; 9 bases line up with TRBD1. The junction had 2 bases not matched to a gene; V was cut back by 5 bases and J by 1 base. The CDR3 spans 14 residues. Germline V gene sequence: CDR1 SEHNR, CDR2 FQNEAQ (reference sequence). The CDR3 region is CASSGTGTQETQYF. The CDR3, as DNA: TGTGCCAGCAGCGGGACAGGGACCCAAGAGACCCAGTACTTC.

The rearrangement joins TRBV2 to TRBJ1-1; TRBD1 matches at 9 bases. The CDR3 extends over 14 amino acids. V trimming: 10 bases; J trimming: 0 bases; junction bases outside the gene matches: 6. The germline V gene has CDR1 SNHLY and CDR2 FYNNEI. The DNA for the CDR3 is TGTGCCAACCCTGGACAGGGGATGAACACTGAAGCTTTCTTT. Amino acids: CANPGQGMNTEAFF. The full variable domain, its missing parts supplied by reference TRBV2 and TRBJ1-1, is EPEVTQTPSHQVTQMGQEVILRCVPISNHLYFYWYRQILGQKVEFLVSFYNNEISEKSEIFDDQFSVERPDGSNFTLKIRSTKLEDSAMYFCANPGQGMNTEAFFGQGTRLTVV.

This clone was picked up a small number of times. Other DNA sequences in the sample encode the same CDR3. This rearrangement joins TRBV27 to TRBJ2-3, with a tentative D call TRBD2 (6 bases). CDR1 and CDR2 from the germline V gene are MNHEY and SMNVEV (reference sequence). The CDR3 sequence is 14 residues long. Trimming shortened V by 0 bases and J by 4 bases, and 8 bases separated the two germline ends. CDR3: CASSLSAGSDTQYF. The DNA for the CDR3 is TGTGCCAGCAGTTTATCAGCGGGTTCAGATACGCAGTATTTT.

J is TRBJ1-1 and V is TRBV28; D is ambiguous. CDR3 size: 12 residues. Per the germline V gene, CDR1 is MDHEN and CDR2 is SYDVKM. Between the trimmed V and J ends, which lost 3 bases and 11 bases, there was a span of 13 bases. The CDR3 nucleotides are TGTGCCAGCAGTTTGGCCCGGGTAGAGGCTTTCTTT. It yields the protein CASSLARVEAFF.

The chain employs TRBV12-3 or TRBV12-4 and TRBJ2-3; D not resolved. V was shortened by 5 bases and J by 4 bases, with 10 bases between the two germline ends. The CDR3 consists of 13 residues. The CDR3 region is CASSPPEPDTQYF. Written as DNA, the CDR3 is TGTGCCAGCAGTCCCCCCGAGCCAGATACGCAGTATTTT.

The DNA of the CDR3 is TGTGCCAGCAGCGTAGCTAGCGGGAGCGTTGGGGCCAACGTCCTGACTTTC. Its protein is CASSVASGSVGANVLTF. The chain combines TRBV9 with TRBJ2-6; TRBD2 matches at 10 bases. The J segment lost 3 bases and the V segment lost 0 bases, leaving 3 bases of the junction unmatched. Germline V gene lookup returns CDR1 SGDLS and CDR2 YYNGEE. The CDR3 runs 17 residues.

The rearrangement uses TRBV4-2 and TRBJ2-5, with 10 bases that match TRBD1. The CDR3 covers 18 residues. Per germline, CDR1 LGHNA and CDR2 YNFKEQ. V was pared by 3 bases and J by 1 base, with 11 bases of the junction left unmatched. The CDR3 bases are TGTGCCAGCAGCCACACCGTAACCGGGACAGGGGCCCAAGAGACCCAGTACTTC. Translation gives CASSHTVTGTGAQETQYF.

V is TRBV5-1 and J is TRBJ1-5, with D hard to call. Trimming removed 4 bases at V and 6 bases at J, with 20 bases between. The germline V gene has CDR1 SGHRS and CDR2 YFSETQ. This CDR3 spans 16 amino acids. CDR3 nucleotide sequence: TGCGCCAGCAGCCTGGGTACCCCTGGGCGAAGTCAGCCCCAGCATTTT. This codes for CASSLGTPGRSQPQHF.

The rearrangement uses TRBV11-2 and TRBJ2-7, with TRBD1 matching over 9 bases. CDR3 size: 16 residues. The trim removed 2 bases at V and 2 bases at J, leaving 7 bases unmatched. CDR1 is SGHAT, CDR2 FQNNGV, per germline. For the CDR3, the DNA is TGTGCCAGCAGCTTAAGAGGGACAGGGTTCACCTACGAGCAGTACTTC. It encodes CASSLRGTGFTYEQYF.

This clone occurred a few times. The chain has TRBV5-1 and TRBJ2-3, with 15 bases fitting TRBD2. Looked up from germline, CDR1 is SGHRS and CDR2 is YFSETQ. The CDR3 is made up of 18 amino acids. After removal of 5 bases from V and 3 bases from J, the junction contained 10 bases not matched to a gene. As DNA, the CDR3 is TGCGCCAGCAGTCCTGGACTAGCGGGAGGGCCGAGGACAGATACGCAGTATTTT. Translating gives CASSPGLAGGPRTDTQYF.

The chain has TRBV10-3 and TRBJ1-2; maybe TRBD1 (6 bases). The CDR3 is 18 amino acids. With 0 bases removed from V and 1 base from J, the gap between germline ends came to 18 bases. The germline V gene has CDR1 ENHRY and CDR2 SYGVKD. The CDR3 spells CAISESLGHIRDNYGYTF. The CDR3 nucleotides read TGTGCCATCAGTGAGTCATTGGGACACATAAGAGATAACTATGGCTACACCTTC.

The gene calls are TRBV19 and TRBJ2-5, with TRBD1 matching 9 bases. CDR3 length: 15 amino acids. The germline gives CDR1 LNHDA, CDR2 SQIVND (reference sequence). V dropped 3 bases and J dropped 3; count of bases not matched to a gene: 5. CDR3 residues: CASSISTGGKETQYF. In nucleotides, the CDR3 is TGTGCCAGTAGTATCTCGACAGGGGGGAAAGAGACCCAGTACTTC. The variable domain in full, with the rest retrieved from reference TRBV19 and TRBJ2-5, is DGGITQSPKYLFRKEGQNVTLSCEQNLNHDAMYWYRQDPGQGLRLIYYSQIVNDFQKGDIAEGYSVSREKKESFPLTVTSAQKNPTAFYLCASSISTGGKETQYFGPGTRLLVL.

The chain combines TRBV10-1 with TRBJ1-2; D is uncertain. Germline-derived CDR1 and CDR2 are WNHNN and SYGVQD (reference sequence). CDR3 size: 17 residues. Trimming left V 0 bases short and J 9 bases short, with 23 bases between. In DNA, the CDR3 is TGCGCCAGCAGTGAGTCGAATATACCGGGGAGCCCCCGGAGCTACACCTTC. Its protein is CASSESNIPGSPRSYTF.

The chain carries TRBV4-2 and TRBJ2-3, with D possibly matching TRBD1 (6 bases). Germline CDR1 is LGHNA and CDR2 is YNFKEQ. V lost 0 bases to trimming and J lost 6 bases, with 7 bases between them. The CDR3 is 13 residues long. The DNA of the CDR3 is TGTGCCAGCAGCCAAGAGAGGGGGGATACGCAGTATTTT. Amino acid sequence: CASSQERGDTQYF.

J is TRBJ2-5 and V is TRBV7-7, with TRBD2 identical over 8 bases. The V segment lost 2 bases and the J segment 5 bases; nucleotides outside the gene matches: 10. The germline CDR1 and CDR2 sequences are SSHAT and FNYEAQ (reference sequence). The CDR3 loop spans 16 amino acids. The DNA of the CDR3 is TGTGCCAGCAGCTTAAGCGGGAGAGCTGGGGGGGAGACCCAGTACTTC. Protein: CASSLSGRAGGETQYF.

This clone appeared a few times. The CDR3 reads CAWSLATGWDTQYF. The DNA for the CDR3 is TGTGCCTGGAGTCTAGCTACAGGGTGGGATACGCAGTATTTT. This sequence joins TRBV30 and TRBJ2-3; tentative D call: TRBD1 (6 bases). The CDR3 spans 14 residues. The germline gives CDR1 GTSNPN, CDR2 SVGIG (reference sequence). V was clipped by 2 bases and J by 6 bases, with 15 bases between them. Drawing the rest from reference TRBV30 and TRBJ2-3, the complete variable domain is SQTIHQWPATLVQPVGSPLSLECTVEGTSNPNLYWYRQAAGRGLQLLFYSVGIGQISSEVPQNLSASRPQDRQFILSSKKLLLSDSGFYLCAWSLATGWDTQYFGPGTRLTVL.

The DNA for the CDR3 is TGTGCCACCAGTGATTTGCGGGAGTTGGCGCAGTTCTTC. Amino acids: CATSDLRELAQFF. V is TRBV24-1 and J is TRBJ2-1, with D tentatively TRBD2 (6 bases). CDR1 KGHDR and CDR2 SFDVKD come from the germline V gene. The V gene lost 0 bases and the J gene lost 12 bases, with 11 bases spanning the gap. The CDR3 sequence is 13 residues long.

The gene calls are TRBV9 and TRBJ2-1; TRBD2 might be the D (6 bases). CDR1 and CDR2 (germline): SGDLS, YYNGEE. The CDR3 is 14 amino acids. Deletions cut 5 bases from V and 5 bases from J, with 14 bases between. The CDR3 region is CASSDTGTHNEQFF. DNA of the CDR3: TGTGCCAGCAGTGATACCGGGACTCACAATGAGCAGTTCTTC.

The rearrangement joins TRBV24-1 to TRBJ2-1; D perhaps matches TRBD2 (5 bases). V lost 4 bases, J lost 2 bases, and 14 bases lay in between. The length of the CDR3 is 16 residues. Germline V gene lookup returns CDR1 KGHDR and CDR2 SFDVKD. The CDR3 protein is CATSDVAGATYNEQFF. CDR3 nucleotides: TGTGCCACCAGTGACGTTGCGGGCGCCACCTACAATGAGCAGTTCTTC.